This T cell receptor (beta chain) was identified in a study of vaccination and CD4 T cells after COVID-19. Study-level findings and limits: Relatively few convalescent patients and no early post-infection timepoints were analyzed.

Treatment meaning: 10-day PBMC culture with coronavirus spike peptide pools or control peptides (ViraFEST assay). ViraFEST used peptide pools to expand antigen-specific T cells and subsequently sequenced their TCRs. The Oncomine TCR Beta short-read assay was applied to DNA of cultured CD4+ T cells. TCRdb itself ran the PCR reads through MiXCR, one entry per CDR3 protein. The data contain roughly 28,000 distinct CDR3 sequences, 40% to 55% of them singletons. A remark on this clonotype: Its antigen is unidentified.

V was pared by 1 base and J by 5 bases, with 9 bases between. CDR1 SGHAT and CDR2 FQNNGV come from the germline V gene. The CDR3 length is 13 residues. The V and J genes are TRBV11-2 and TRBJ2-7, with a tentative D call TRBD2 (5 bases). The clonotype originates from a human donor who received a COVID-19 vaccine. The input for sequencing was CD4+ T cells from blood, cultured in vitro, taken before SARS-CoV-2 vaccination. The CDR3 is CASSLGRADEQYF. In DNA, the CDR3 is TGTGCCAGCAGCTTAGGGCGGGCAGACGAGCAGTACTTC.